The present T cell receptor beta chain was sequenced within a study of T cell responses to AZD1222 COVID-19 vaccine. As regards this clone: What it recognizes is unknown.

Germline V gives CDR1 SNHLY, CDR2 FYNNEI. The ends were cut back, 4 bases at V and 2 bases at J, with 6 bases in the middle. The CDR3 sequence is 14 residues long. Clones were sequenced by immunoSEQ multiplex PCR, and TCRdb holds only the in-frame ones, with some missing. The data contain 95,000 to 150,000 clones, 80% to 90% of them singletons. Study results and caveats: Seropositive at baseline were only a handful of AZD1222 recipients. Regions 160-218 and 743-854 held dominance among vaccine-associated CD4 TCRs, which spanned spike. A rise in Spike-specific TCR breadth and depth followed two AZD1222 doses.

The sequence was obtained from an adult in good health. Sequenced material: peripheral blood, taken on day 0 of AZD1222 vaccination. V usage is TRBV2 and J usage is TRBJ1-6; D is unresolved. CDR3 region: CASSVNTYNSPLHF. As DNA, the CDR3 is TGTGCCAGCAGTGTCAACACCTATAATTCACCCCTCCACTTT.